The next 3 T cell receptor beta chains were all read from a single sample in a study of blood T cell repertoires in COVID-19. Generated by immunoSEQ multiplex PCR, the TCRdb table keeps only in-frame clones and is missing some. The repertoire holds a few hundred thousand clones, with 70% to 90% as singletons. The sample was PBMCs or T cells enriched from blood (not recorded which). The receptors were sampled from a woman aged 40-49 years with acute COVID-19.

This clone was counted only a few times. This chain connects TRBV6-4 to TRBJ2-3, with TRBD2 matching 7 bases. V lost 5 bases, J lost 2 bases, and 7 bases stayed unmatched. The CDR3 contains 15 residues. The V gene's germline CDR1 is MRHNA and CDR2 SNTAGT. CDR3 sequence (DNA): TGTGCCAGCAGTACGGGGCGGGAGCCCACAGATACGCAGTATTTT. Its protein is CASSTGREPTDTQYF.

The rearrangement links TRBV27 to TRBJ2-7; 8 bases fit TRBD2. CDR1 and CDR2 from the germline V gene are MNHEY and SMNVEV (reference sequence). V lost 5 bases, J lost 4 bases, and 7 bases stayed unmatched. There are 14 residues in the CDR3. The CDR3 DNA sequence: TGTGCCAGCAGTACCCGAGCGGGAGTATACGAGCAGTACTTC. Translating gives CASSTRAGVYEQYF.

The chain couples TRBV5-5 to TRBJ2-5, with D tentatively TRBD2 (5 bases). Germline CDR1 and CDR2: SGHKS and YYEKEE (reference sequence). This CDR3 contains 15 residues. V gave up 0 bases and J gave up 4 bases, with 13 bases separating them. The CDR3 spells CASSLEGVRGETQYF. Written as DNA, the CDR3 is TGTGCCAGCAGCTTGGAGGGTGTACGGGGAGAGACCCAGTACTTC.